Listed below are T cell receptor beta chains from one sample, sequenced in a study of PD-1 blockade in classical Hodgkin lymphoma. Sequencing used immunoSEQ multiplex PCR; TCRdb keeps in-frame clones, though not all of them. The sample includes some 96,000 clones, 80% to 95% of them seen just once. Material: peripheral blood mononuclear cells (PBMCs), obtained at baseline. These receptors were taken from a human donor with classical Hodgkin lymphoma. Both conserved end residues are part of each CDR3. The D gene is left open where the match is weak. Expanded clones are given a class, and other clones once, few, many or no size at all.

V: TRBV6-5; D: -; J: TRBJ2-7; size: -; DNA: TGTGCCAGCTCGCTTGAGAGCTCCTACGAGCAGTACTTC; CDR3: CASSLESSYEQYF
V: TRBV6-5; D: TRBD1; J: TRBJ2-7; size: -; DNA: TGTGCCAGCAGCCCGACAGGGATCGGGTACGAGCAGTACTTC; CDR3: CASSPTGIGYEQYF
V: TRBV6-1; D: -; J: TRBJ2-7; size: -; DNA: TGTGCCAGCAGTGTTCTAGTTCTACTCGGGAAATACTTC; CDR3: CASSVLVLLGKYF
V: TRBV28; D: -; J: TRBJ2-7; size: -; DNA: TGTGCCAGCAGTTGGAGGTCACTAGGCGAGCAGTACTTC; CDR3: CASSWRSLGEQYF
V: TRBV14; D: TRBD2; J: TRBJ2-5; size: -; DNA: TGTGCCAGCAGCCAAGATGGGGGGGTGTCGCGAGAGACCCAGTACTTC; CDR3: CASSQDGGVSRETQYF
V: TRBV28; D: TRBD1; J: TRBJ1-2; size: few; DNA: TGTGCCAGTACGGACAGGGTTCATGGCTACACCTTC; CDR3: CASTDRVHGYTF
V: TRBV7-3; D: -; J: TRBJ2-7; size: -; DNA: TGTGCCAGCAGCTTAGCGGGGTCAAACTACGAGCAGTACTTC; CDR3: CASSLAGSNYEQYF
V: TRBV10-3; D: -; J: TRBJ1-1; size: -; DNA: TGTGCCATCAGTGTAGGAGGCACCCAACGAGCTTTCTTT; CDR3: CAISVGGTQRAFF
V: TRBV6-5; D: -; J: TRBJ2-7; size: -; DNA: TGTGCCAGCAGTTACTCGAGGGGTCTGGGGGTCGACGAGCAGTACTTC; CDR3: CASSYSRGLGVDEQYF
V: TRBV7-6; D: -; J: TRBJ1-1; size: -; DNA: TGTGCCAGCAGCTTAGGTGGGGGAATGAACACTGAAGCTTTCTTT; CDR3: CASSLGGGMNTEAFF
V: TRBV19; D: -; J: TRBJ2-1; size: -; DNA: TGTGCCAGTAGTATAGTCTGGAGCGGTGAGCAGTTCTTC; CDR3: CASSIVWSGEQFF
V: TRBV11-2; D: TRBD2; J: TRBJ2-7; size: -; DNA: TGTGCCAGCAGCTTAGGAACGGCGGGAGTTTACGAGCAGTACTTC; CDR3: CASSLGTAGVYEQYF
V: TRBV6-5; D: TRBD1; J: TRBJ2-7; size: -; DNA: TGTGCCAGCAGTCGCCGGGGGGACAGGGCCTACGAGCAGTACTTC; CDR3: CASSRRGDRAYEQYF
V: TRBV6-5; D: -; J: TRBJ1-5; size: -; DNA: TGTGCCAGCAAAAAAGGGCAGGGTGGCACGCAGCCCCAGCATTTT; CDR3: CASKKGQGGTQPQHF
V: TRBV10-3; D: TRBD1; J: TRBJ1-2; size: -; DNA: TGTGCCATCAGTAGTCCGGGACAGGGAAACTATGGCTACACCTTC; CDR3: CAISSPGQGNYGYTF
V: TRBV5-4; D: -; J: TRBJ2-3; size: once; DNA: TGTGCCAGCAGCCAGAGTAGCACAGATACGCAGTATTTT; CDR3: CASSQSSTDTQYF
V: TRBV19; D: -; J: TRBJ2-6; size: -; DNA: TGTGCCAGTAGTATCTTGAGCGGCATGTCTGGGGCCAACGTCCTGACTTTC; CDR3: CASSILSGMSGANVLTF
V: TRBV7-9; D: -; J: TRBJ2-2; size: -; DNA: TGTGCCAGCAGCTTTAGAGCGAACACCGGGGAGCTGTTTTTT; CDR3: CASSFRANTGELFF
V: TRBV7-2; D: -; J: TRBJ2-2; size: -; DNA: TGTGCCAGCGGCAAGGCAAGCGCCACCGGGGAGCTGTTTTTT; CDR3: CASGKASATGELFF
V: TRBV5-1; D: -; J: TRBJ1-2; size: -; DNA: TGCGCCAGCAGCCTAAGCTCCCGGGGGACATATGGCTACACCTTC; CDR3: CASSLSSRGTYGYTF
V: TRBV7-2; D: -; J: TRBJ1-1; size: -; DNA: TGTGCCAGCAGCTTTTTAGGGGCTGGGACACGAGGAGCTTTCTTT; CDR3: CASSFLGAGTRGAFF
V: TRBV5-8; D: -; J: TRBJ1-1; size: -; DNA: TGTGCCAGCAGCTTGGCGCAGTCTTTCTTT; CDR3: CASSLAQSFF
V: TRBV6-5; D: -; J: TRBJ1-4; size: -; DNA: TGTGCCAGCAGTTACTCTCCGAGGCATAATGAAAAACTGTTTTTT; CDR3: CASSYSPRHNEKLFF
V: TRBV19; D: TRBD1; J: TRBJ2-7; size: -; DNA: TGTGCCAGTAGCCCCCCGGGGGGACAGGGCTCCTACGAGCAGTACTTC; CDR3: CASSPPGGQGSYEQYF
V: TRBV11-3; D: -; J: TRBJ1-5; size: -; DNA: TGTGCCAGCAGCGGAAACAGTGAGGACGGAAATAGCAATCAGCCCCAGCATTTT; CDR3: CASSGNSEDGNSNQPQHF
V: TRBV27; D: TRBD1; J: TRBJ1-5; size: -; DNA: TGTGCCAGCAGTTTAGAGTCGACAGGGGGCCTTCAGCCCCAGCATTTT; CDR3: CASSLESTGGLQPQHF
V: TRBV27; D: -; J: TRBJ2-3; size: -; DNA: TGTGCCAGCACCCCCCTAGGGGGAGCATCAGATACGCAGTATTTT; CDR3: CASTPLGGASDTQYF
V: TRBV28; D: -; J: TRBJ1-2; size: -; DNA: TGTGCCAGCAGTCCCCCAGGCAGGGCTACACATGGCTACACCTTC; CDR3: CASSPPGRATHGYTF
V: TRBV27; D: TRBD1; J: TRBJ1-5; size: -; DNA: TGTGCCAGCAGTGATACCGGGACAGGGCTATATCAGCCCCAGCATTTT; CDR3: CASSDTGTGLYQPQHF
V: TRBV6-4; D: -; J: TRBJ2-3; size: -; DNA: TGTGCCAGCAGTGACAGCCTAGCCACAGATACGCAGTATTTT; CDR3: CASSDSLATDTQYF
V: TRBV28; D: -; J: TRBJ1-1; size: -; DNA: TGTGCCAGCAGCCGAGGAACCCAAGGGGGCACTGAAGCTTTCTTT; CDR3: CASSRGTQGGTEAFF
V: TRBV5-1; D: TRBD1; J: TRBJ2-3; size: -; DNA: TGCGCCAGCAGGTCCGGGACAGGGGCGGACACAGATACGCAGTATTTT; CDR3: CASRSGTGADTDTQYF
V: TRBV21-1; D: -; J: TRBJ1-2; size: -; DNA: TGTGCCAGCAGCAATCGACTTACTGGGAACTATGGCTACACCTTC; CDR3: CASSNRLTGNYGYTF
V: TRBV28; D: -; J: TRBJ2-2; size: -; DNA: TGTGCCAGCAGTTTCCGTCCGGAGACCGGGGAGCTGTTTTTT; CDR3: CASSFRPETGELFF
V: TRBV10-3; D: -; J: TRBJ1-4; size: -; DNA: TGTGCCATCAGGAGGAGGACTAATGAAAAACTGTTTTTT; CDR3: CAIRRRTNEKLFF
V: TRBV5-1; D: -; J: TRBJ2-7; size: -; DNA: TGCGCCAGCAGCCTAACGGACAGCGTAAACTACGAGCAGTACTTC; CDR3: CASSLTDSVNYEQYF
V: TRBV4-1; D: TRBD2; J: TRBJ2-1; size: -; DNA: TGCGCCAGCAGCCAAGATCCTAGCGGGAGCTCCTACAATGAGCAGTTCTTC; CDR3: CASSQDPSGSSYNEQFF
V: TRBV10-3; D: -; J: TRBJ2-3; size: -; DNA: TGTGCCATCGGGGAGCGGCGCACAGATACGCAGTATTTT; CDR3: CAIGERRTDTQYF
V: TRBV19; D: -; J: TRBJ2-1; size: -; DNA: TGTGCCAGTAGTATAGGAGACGGAAACCAGTACAATGAGCAGTTCTTC; CDR3: CASSIGDGNQYNEQFF
V: TRBV28; D: TRBD1; J: TRBJ2-6; size: -; DNA: TGTGCCAGCCTTGGGACAGGGAGAGGTGGCAACGTCCTGACTTTC; CDR3: CASLGTGRGGNVLTF
V: TRBV5-4; D: TRBD1; J: TRBJ2-3; size: -; DNA: TGTGCCAGCAGCTTCCCGGACAGGGGGGGCACAGATACGCAGTATTTT; CDR3: CASSFPDRGGTDTQYF
V: TRBV4-1; D: TRBD1; J: TRBJ1-2; size: -; DNA: TGCGCCAGCAGGGGACAGGGTTATGGCTACACCTTC; CDR3: CASRGQGYGYTF
V: TRBV5-1; D: -; J: TRBJ2-3; size: -; DNA: TGCGCCAGCAGCCGGGGTGACTATGGCACAGATACGCAGTATTTT; CDR3: CASSRGDYGTDTQYF
V: TRBV6-1; D: -; J: TRBJ2-6; size: -; DNA: TGTGCCAGTACAGGGTCCGGGGCCAACGTCCTGACTTTC; CDR3: CASTGSGANVLTF
V: TRBV10-3; D: -; J: TRBJ2-1; size: -; DNA: TGTGCCATCAGTCCCCTAGTGGGCCATGAGCAGTTCTTC; CDR3: CAISPLVGHEQFF
V: TRBV7-2; D: TRBD2; J: TRBJ2-3; size: -; DNA: TGTGCCAGCAGCTTAGCTTTAGCGGGAGCAGATACGCAGTATTTT; CDR3: CASSLALAGADTQYF
V: TRBV9; D: -; J: TRBJ2-2; size: -; DNA: TGTGCCAGCAGCGTCGGTTCCCTCTGGCGGGAGAACACCGGGGAGCTGTTTTTT; CDR3: CASSVGSLWRENTGELFF
V: TRBV6-6; D: -; J: TRBJ2-7; size: -; DNA: TGTGCCAGCAGTTACGTTACCGGGGGCTACGAGCAGTACTTC; CDR3: CASSYVTGGYEQYF
V: TRBV12-5; D: -; J: TRBJ2-6; size: -; DNA: TGTGCTAGTGGCTCGATGATTGGGGCCTCTGGGGCCAACGTCCTGACTTTC; CDR3: CASGSMIGASGANVLTF
V: TRBV7-9; D: -; J: TRBJ1-3; size: once; DNA: TGTGCCAGCAGCGATAACCGTGGAAACACCATATATTTT; CDR3: CASSDNRGNTIYF
V: TRBV2; D: -; J: TRBJ2-7; size: -; DNA: TGTGCCAGCACGTCGAGAGGGTTCGAGCAGTACTTC; CDR3: CASTSRGFEQYF
V: TRBV5-1; D: TRBD2; J: TRBJ2-1; size: -; DNA: TGCGCCAGCAGCGCCCGACTAGCGTATGAGCAGTTCTTC; CDR3: CASSARLAYEQFF
V: TRBV4-2; D: -; J: TRBJ2-2; size: -; DNA: TGTGCCAGCAGCCAAGAAATCCAGGCCGGGGAGCTGTTTTTT; CDR3: CASSQEIQAGELFF
V: TRBV18; D: TRBD1; J: TRBJ2-2; size: -; DNA: TGTGCCAGCTCGCTGAAGGGGACAGGGTGGAACACCGGGGAGCTGTTTTTT; CDR3: CASSLKGTGWNTGELFF